The 28 T cell receptor beta chains in this list originate from one sample, sequenced in a study of T cell repertoires in cytomegalovirus infection (dated by TCRdb to the late 2010s). The treatment or condition tag for this specimen amounts to: in vitro stimulation with specific CMV peptide epitopes to enrich CMV-specific T cells. These receptors have no identified antigens. Sequencer: Illumina HiSeq 1500. TCRdb itself trimmed the public reads at Q25 with fastp, ran MiXCR and retained productive beta chains. Every entry covers one CDR3 protein and lists the most common genes and DNA from its rows. Across this sample there are approximately 910,000 distinct CDR3 sequences, with about a third seen only once. About an eighth of the sample is held by the ten biggest clonotypes. The input for sequencing was cultured CD8+ T cells from PBMCs, taken from culture after CMV antigen stimulation. The receptors come from a human donor in good health (CMV status not recorded). Some clones in this sample may be carry-over from other donors' samples.

This clonotype was recorded a few times. The chain links TRBV25-1 to TRBJ1-4; possible D gene TRBD1, 6 bases. Per germline, CDR1 MGHDK and CDR2 SYGVNS. The CDR3 consists of 17 residues. The ends were cut back, 2 bases at V and 3 bases at J, with 16 bases in the middle. The CDR3 DNA follows: TGTGCCAGCAGTGAAGATTCCACAGGGATGGCTAATGAAAAACTGTTTTTT. Protein product: CASSEDSTGMANEKLFF.

This clonotype was picked up a small number of times. CDR3 amino acids: CASSQGPPGYRGGTDTQYF. CDR3 in DNA: TGCGCCAGCAGCCAAGGCCCTCCGGGGTATCGGGGGGGCACAGATACGCAGTATTTT. The chain joins TRBV4-1 to TRBJ2-3; 7 nucleotides agree with TRBD2. This CDR3 comprises 19 residues. The V gene end was trimmed by 1 base and the J gene end by 1 base; junction bases not matched to a gene: 14. Germline V lookup: CDR1 MGHRA, CDR2 YSYEKL.

There are a few counts of this clonotype. The V and J genes are TRBV5-5 and TRBJ2-5; D perhaps matches TRBD1 (5 bases). Germline V gene sequence: CDR1 SGHKS, CDR2 YYEKEE (reference sequence). There are 15 residues in the CDR3. The V end was cut by 0 bases, the J end by 4 bases, with 13 bases between. The chain's CDR3 is CASSLGGAAVETQYF. The CDR3 DNA follows: TGTGCCAGCAGCTTGGGTGGGGCCGCTGTAGAGACCCAGTACTTC.

This rearrangement joins TRBV4-1 to TRBJ1-5; tentative D call: TRBD1 (6 bases). This CDR3 spans 14 amino acids. Germline loops: CDR1 MGHRA, CDR2 YSYEKL. Trimming pared 1 base from V and 7 bases from J, leaving 11 bases between. The CDR3 coding sequence is TGCGCCAGCAGCCAAGCAGGGGCCAGGCAGCCCCAGCATTTT. It encodes CASSQAGARQPQHF.

V and J are TRBV7-6 and TRBJ1-6; possibly TRBD1 for D (6 bases). The V gene's germline CDR1 is SGHVS and CDR2 FNYEAQ. Trimming took 4 bases from V and 3 from J, leaving 13 bases between them. CDR3 length: 16 residues. The CDR3 DNA reads as TGTGCCAGCAGCTCCTGGACAGATGACTATAATTCACCCCTCCACTTT. Translating gives CASSSWTDDYNSPLHF.

This clonotype was counted only a few times. J is TRBJ2-3 and V is TRBV19, with 7 bases fitting TRBD1. CDR1 and CDR2 from the germline V gene are LNHDA and SQIVND (reference sequence). The CDR3 contains 14 residues. The V segment lost 3 bases and the J segment 5 bases; nucleotides outside the gene matches: 5. The CDR3 reads CASSIDHRGDTQYF. The CDR3 DNA sequence: TGTGCCAGTAGTATTGATCACAGGGGAGATACGCAGTATTTT.

Here the CDR3 DNA reads TGCGCCAGCAGCCACCCTGGGGGTAAAGGTGAGCAGTTCTTC. Translated, it gives CASSHPGGKGEQFF. This chain joins TRBV4-1 and TRBJ2-1; D could derive from TRBD1 or TRBD2 (5 bases each). The germline V gene encodes CDR1 MGHRA and CDR2 YSYEKL. V was clipped by 3 bases and J by 9 bases, with 15 bases between them. The CDR3 runs to 14 residues.

About this clonotype itself: This likely comes from a read error, as the CDR3 has no conserved phenylalanine or tryptophan at its end. The genes are TRBV7-6 and TRBJ2-7; D gene uncertain. V gave up 4 bases and J gave up 6 bases, with 7 bases separating them. Germline assignment: CDR1 SGHVS and CDR2 FNYEAQ. The CDR3 is 11 residues long. The CDR3 bases are TGTGCCAGCAGCTCTTGGGGCGAGCAGTACTAC. Translated: CASSSWGEQYY.

This rearrangement joins TRBV28 to TRBJ1-5; D is perhaps TRBD1 (5 bases). V was clipped by 5 bases and J by 7 bases, with 12 bases between them. The CDR3 runs to 13 residues. Germline V lookup: CDR1 MDHEN, CDR2 SYDVKM. CDR3 nucleotide sequence: TGTGCCAGCAGTCGGGTCGGGGGGCAGCCCCAGCATTTT. This sequence encodes CASSRVGGQPQHF.

This clonotype was recorded at least ten times. The chain has TRBV24-1 and TRBJ2-2, with 8 bases that match TRBD1. The CDR3 consists of 13 residues. CDR1 is KGHDR, CDR2 SFDVKD, per germline. Losses at the gene ends were 6 bases for V and 4 bases for J; bases not matched to a gene: 0. CDR3 in DNA: TGTGCCACCAGTACAGGGGGCACCGGGGAGCTGTTTTTT. This translates into CATSTGGTGELFF.

This clonotype was seen a few times. The chain links TRBV20-1 to TRBJ1-6, with 7 positions matching TRBD1. Per germline, CDR1 DFQATT and CDR2 SNEGSKA (reference sequence). The CDR3 covers 16 residues. V trimming: 3 bases; J trimming: 7 bases; junction bases outside the gene matches: 12. The CDR3 nucleotides are TGCAGTGCTAGGCCTCGACAGGTACAGGGGAATTCACCCCTCCACTTT. It is translated as CSARPRQVQGNSPLHF.

The chain uses TRBV6-6 and TRBJ1-1; 7 nucleotides line up with TRBD1. Germline-derived CDR1 and CDR2 are MNHNY and SVGAGI (reference sequence). The junction had 7 bases not matched to a gene; V was cut back by 5 bases and J by 1 base. The CDR3 is 15 amino acids. CDR3 sequence reads: CASSQRQGGNTEAFF. Here the CDR3 DNA reads TGTGCCAGCAGTCAACGACAGGGTGGGAACACTGAAGCTTTCTTT.

Notes on this clonotype: A much larger clone differs from this one at a single base, so this may be a read error. The CDR3: CASSSWTSGYNGQFF. For the CDR3, the DNA is TGTGCCAGCAGTTCGTGGACTAGCGGGTACAATGGGCAGTTCTTC. The chain has TRBV7-8 and TRBJ2-1; 11 bases fit TRBD2. The germline V gene encodes CDR1 SGHVS and CDR2 FQNEAQ. CDR3 length: 15 amino acids.

As to this clonotype: A read error may explain this, as a much larger clone is one base away. CDR3 residues: CASNLSTGNTEAFF. For the CDR3, the DNA is TGTGCCAGCAACTTATCAACGGGGAACACTGAAGCTTTCTTT. The chain carries TRBV7-2 and TRBJ1-1; no definite D call. This CDR3 comprises 14 residues. Per the germline V gene, CDR1 is SGHTA and CDR2 is FQGNSA. Using reference TRBV7-2 and TRBJ1-1 for the parts outside the CDR3, the full variable domain is GAGVSQSPSNKVTEKGKDVELRCDPISGHTALYWYRQSLGQGLEFLIYFQGNSAPDKSGLPSDRFSAERTGGSVSTLTIQRTQQEDSAVYLCASNLSTGNTEAFFGQGTRLTVV.

The J gene is TRBJ2-1, the V gene TRBV4-3; TRBD1 might be the D (7 bases). V shed 0 bases and J shed 4 bases, with 16 bases lying between them. The germline V gene encodes CDR1 LGHNA and CDR2 YSLEER. This CDR3 comprises 17 residues. The CDR3 loop reads CASSQDLVQGGYNEQFF. In DNA, the CDR3 is TGCGCCAGCAGCCAAGATCTCGTCCAGGGGGGATACAATGAGCAGTTCTTC.

This clonotype turned up a few times. CDR3 sequence (DNA): TGTGCCAGCAGTCCCGAGGGCTGGGAAGAAAACCGGGGCACAGATACGCAGTATTTT. It translates to CASSPEGWEENRGTDTQYF. The chain carries TRBV27 and TRBJ2-3, with a tentative D call TRBD2 (5 bases). This CDR3 region has 19 residues. V lost 5 bases and J lost 1, with 25 bases in between. Germline V gene sequence: CDR1 MNHEY, CDR2 SMNVEV (reference sequence).

This clonotype came up a few times. V usage is TRBV4-2 and J usage is TRBJ2-1; the match to TRBD1 covers 10 bases. The V segment lost 6 bases and the J segment 5 bases; nucleotides outside the gene matches: 7. In germline, CDR1 is LGHNA, CDR2 YNFKEQ. The CDR3 is 15 residues long. The CDR3 DNA follows: TGTGCCAGCAGACCTCAGGGGACAGGGGACAATGAGCAGTTCTTC. Translating gives CASRPQGTGDNEQFF.

The rearrangement links TRBV27 to TRBJ2-5, with 11 positions matching TRBD2. This CDR3 spans 17 amino acids. J gave up 1 base and V 6 bases, and 10 bases lay outside the gene matches. The germline gives CDR1 MNHEY, CDR2 SMNVEV (reference sequence). The CDR3, as DNA: TGTGCCAGCAGCCGCAGACTAGCGGGGTCTAGCCAAGAGACCCAGTACTTC. Translating gives CASSRRLAGSSQETQYF.

This clonotype was counted between two and nine times. J is TRBJ2-3 and V is TRBV27; TRBD1 matches 7 bases. Looked up from germline, CDR1 is MNHEY and CDR2 is SMNVEV (reference sequence). The CDR3 has 15 residues. Trimming cost V 4 bases and J 3 bases; bases outside gene matches: 7. The CDR3 loop reads CASSYDRVGTDTQYF. The CDR3 DNA reads TGTGCCAGCAGTTACGACAGGGTTGGTACAGATACGCAGTATTTT.

V gene TRBV6-2 or TRBV6-3 combines with J gene TRBJ2-7, with D perhaps TRBD1 (6 bases). The CDR3 is made up of 15 amino acids. Germline V gives CDR1 MNHEY, CDR2 SVGEGT. Trimming removed 6 bases from V and 2 bases from J, with 17 bases in between. CDR3 nucleotides: TGTGCCAGCAGAGCCGGGACACCGGTCCCCTACGAGCAGTACGTC. Encoded protein: CASRAGTPVPYEQYV.

This clonotype was seen a few times. The rearrangement links TRBV7-9 to TRBJ2-7; D is perhaps TRBD2 (6 bases). Germline CDR1 SEHNR, CDR2 FQNEAQ (reference sequence). This CDR3 is built from 18 residues. Trimming removed 3 bases from V and 0 bases from J, with 21 bases in between. This CDR3 reads CASSLIASVPASSYEQYF. The CDR3, as DNA: TGTGCCAGCAGCTTGATTGCTAGCGTGCCCGCGAGCTCCTACGAGCAGTACTTC.

The DNA for the CDR3 is TGTGCCAGCAGCTTGGGGACAGGGTTGAGAAATGGCTACACCTTC. Its translation is CASSLGTGLRNGYTF. The chain couples TRBV7-9 to TRBJ1-2; 9 bases fit TRBD1. This CDR3 spans 15 amino acids. With 3 bases clipped from V and 6 bases from J, the junction kept 8 bases outside the gene matches. The germline gives CDR1 SEHNR, CDR2 FQNEAQ (reference sequence).

V and J are TRBV2 and TRBJ2-2; D uncertain. Germline lookup yields CDR1 SNHLY and CDR2 FYNNEI. Trimming stripped 2 bases from V and 7 bases from J, with 11 bases between. This CDR3 has 14 amino acids. The CDR3 is CASSETWGGGELFF. CDR3 nucleotide sequence: TGTGCCAGCAGTGAAACGTGGGGTGGCGGGGAGCTGTTTTTT. The whole variable domain, remainder taken from reference TRBV2 and TRBJ2-2, is EPEVTQTPSHQVTQMGQEVILRCVPISNHLYFYWYRQILGQKVEFLVSFYNNEISEKSEIFDDQFSVERPDGSNFTLKIRSTKLEDSAMYFCASSETWGGGELFFGEGSRLTVL.

On this clonotype itself: A single base separates this from a much larger clone, so it may be a read error. The chain combines TRBV7-4 with TRBJ2-7; 7 bases line up with TRBD1. This CDR3 comprises 11 residues. CDR1 and CDR2 (germline): SGHVT, SQSDAQ. The CDR3 is CVERQGYEQYF. The CDR3 DNA reads TGTGTCGAACGACAGGGCTACGAGCAGTACTTC.

A few counts support this clonotype. The chain joins TRBV27 to TRBJ2-7; D call uncertain. Germline V CDR1 and CDR2: MNHEY, SMNVEV (reference sequence). CDR3 length equals 14 residues. The V end was cut by 2 bases, the J end by 2 bases, with 10 bases between. CDR3 region: CASSLGVGPYEQYF. CDR3 coding DNA: TGTGCCAGCAGTTTAGGGGTCGGGCCCTACGAGCAGTACTTC.

V is TRBV2 and J is TRBJ2-2; no clear D. Per germline, CDR1 SNHLY and CDR2 FYNNEI. The CDR3 has 14 residues. V gave up 6 bases and J gave up 5 bases, with 13 bases separating them. The CDR3 is CASRKLERTGELFF. The CDR3 coding sequence is TGTGCCAGCAGGAAACTTGAAAGGACCGGGGAGCTGTTTTTT.

The chain combines TRBV29-1 with TRBJ1-4, with no clear D. The CDR3 extends over 12 amino acids. The germline V gene encodes CDR1 SQVTM and CDR2 ANQGSEA. V lost 6 bases and J 8 bases, leaving 13 bases between the germline ends. This chain's CDR3 is CSVQGLAEKLFF. The CDR3 bases are TGCAGCGTCCAAGGTCTGGCCGAAAAACTGTTTTTT. Looking up the rest from reference TRBV29-1 and TRBJ1-4 gives the full variable domain: SAVISQKPSRDICQRGTSLTIQCQVDSQVTMMFWYRQQPGQSLTLIATANQGSEATYESGFVIDKFPISRPNLTFSTLTVSNMSPEDSSIYLCSVQGLAEKLFFGSGTQLSVL.

This clonotype came up many times. The chain has TRBV7-2 and TRBJ1-2; 12 nucleotides match TRBD1. The CDR3 length is 17 residues. Germline trimming cut 3 bases from V and 8 bases from J; bases unmatched to any gene: 13. Germline values: CDR1 SGHTA, CDR2 FQGNSA. CDR3 DNA sequence: TGTGCCAGCAGCTTCACCGGGACAGGGGGCGTGAGCGGCGGCTACACCTTC. This encodes CASSFTGTGGVSGGYTF.